This T cell receptor (beta chain) was identified during a study of blood T cells in healthy people across ages. Overall study results and limits: More naive CD4+ cells and higher diversity marked long-lived donors relative to aged donors.

On this clonotype itself: Antigen unknown.

V was pared by 1 base and J by 7 bases, with 10 bases between. The germline V gene has CDR1 LGHDT and CDR2 YNNKEL (reference sequence). The CDR3 runs 13 residues. The second PCR ran about 6 to 12 cycles with a sample-barcoded 5' primer and J-beta primers. Each CDR3 protein gets one entry after TCRdb re-called the 5' RACE reads with MiXCR. The profile covers about 1,000,000 distinct CDR3 sequences, with more than 40% appearing a single time and approximately 17% taken by the ten largest. The TCR originated in a woman aged 55-70 years in good health. Source material: blood. The V and J genes are TRBV3-1 and TRBJ1-2, with D unresolved. This CDR3 reads CASSQALGGGYTF. DNA for the CDR3: TGTGCCAGCAGCCAAGCCCTTGGAGGTGGCTACACCTTC.